Below, 9 T cell receptor beta chains from the same sample are listed, as sequenced in a study of cytomegalovirus exposure and HLA in healthy donors. Use of 60 Vbeta and 13 Jbeta primers characterized the PCR. Clones were sequenced by immunoSEQ multiplex PCR, and TCRdb holds only the in-frame ones, with some missing. The repertoire has roughly 180,000 clones, roughly 79% of them found once; the top ten carry about 1.3%. The sequenced material came from PBMCs. The receptors originated from a man under 40 in good health and CMV-seronegative.

The chain recombines TRBV18 with TRBJ1-4; 11 bases align to TRBD1. V lost 3 bases, J lost 11 bases, and 17 bases stayed unmatched. This CDR3 is built from 18 residues. CDR1 KGHSH and CDR2 LQKENI come from the germline V gene. CDR3 sequence: CASSPPGQGVYGNGKLFF. CDR3 nucleotide sequence: TGTGCCAGCTCACCTCCGGGACAGGGGGTGTACGGTAATGGGAAACTGTTTTTT.

This rearrangement joins TRBV7-9 to TRBJ1-2; 7 bases fit TRBD1. This CDR3 has 16 amino acids. The V gene end was trimmed by 0 bases and the J gene end by 3 bases; junction bases not matched to a gene: 7. The germline CDR1 and CDR2 sequences are SEHNR and FQNEAQ (reference sequence). The CDR3 DNA reads TGTGCCAGCAGCTTAGCGAGTAGGGGGCAAGACTATGGCTACACCTTC. It translates to CASSLASRGQDYGYTF.

V and J are TRBV6-5 and TRBJ1-3, with 8 bases identical to TRBD1. J was trimmed by 3 bases and V by 6 bases; bases with no gene match: 4. There are 14 residues in the CDR3. Germline V gene sequence: CDR1 MNHEY, CDR2 SVGAGI. Here the CDR3 reads CASSLDRGGNTIYF. For the CDR3, the DNA is TGTGCCAGCAGCCTCGACAGGGGTGGAAACACCATATATTTT.

CDR3 sequence: CSVEDLQVNYGYTF. Here the CDR3 DNA reads TGCAGCGTTGAAGATCTCCAGGTCAACTATGGCTACACCTTC. The chain joins TRBV29-1 to TRBJ1-2, with D unresolved. Germline CDR1 reads SQVTM; CDR2 reads ANQGSEA. Trimming took 0 bases from V and 2 from J, leaving 10 bases between them. The CDR3 has 14 residues. Filled out from reference TRBV29-1 and TRBJ1-2, the complete variable domain reads SAVISQKPSRDICQRGTSLTIQCQVDSQVTMMFWYRQQPGQSLTLIATANQGSEATYESGFVIDKFPISRPNLTFSTLTVSNMSPEDSSIYLCSVEDLQVNYGYTFGSGTRLTVV.

In DNA form, the CDR3 reads TGTGCCAGCAGCCCCCCCCCGGGGGAGGCCACTGAAGCTTTCTTT. It encodes CASSPPPGEATEAFF. The chain carries TRBV7-9 and TRBJ1-1; TRBD1 might be the D (5 bases). V was shortened by 5 bases and J by 4 bases, with 17 bases between the two germline ends. CDR3 length: 15 residues. The germline CDR1 and CDR2 sequences are SEHNR and FQNEAQ (reference sequence). Filled out from reference TRBV7-9 and TRBJ1-1, the complete variable domain reads DTGVSQNPRHKITKRGQNVTFRCDPISEHNRLYWYRQTLGQGPEFLTYFQNEAQLEKSRLLSDRFSAERPKGSFSTLEIQRTEQGDSAMYLCASSPPPGEATEAFFGQGTRLTVV.

The chain carries TRBV11-2 and TRBJ2-2, with 11 bases identical to TRBD2. The CDR3 runs to 16 residues. V trimming: 5 bases; J trimming: 6 bases; junction bases outside the gene matches: 8. The germline V gene has CDR1 SGHAT and CDR2 FQNNGV. The CDR3 nucleotides read TGTGCCAGCAGCCTAACTAGCGGGAGTATAGCCGGGGAGCTGTTTTTT. Protein product: CASSLTSGSIAGELFF.

The table lists this clone with a few counts. The chain has TRBV6-1 and TRBJ2-7; a possible D gene is TRBD1 (5 bases). V lost 2 bases and J lost 0, with 11 bases in between. This CDR3 is 15 amino acids long. Germline-derived CDR1 and CDR2 are MNHNS and SASEGT. The CDR3 is CASSERGQASYEQYF. CDR3 nucleotide sequence: TGTGCCAGCAGTGAAAGGGGTCAGGCCTCCTACGAGCAGTACTTC.

The gene calls are TRBV4-1 and TRBJ2-3; tentative D call: TRBD1 (6 bases). CDR3 length equals 17 residues. CDR1 and CDR2 from the germline V gene are MGHRA and YSYEKL. V shed 1 base and J shed 4 bases, with 18 bases lying between them. The CDR3 DNA sequence: TGCGCCAGCAGCCAAGTAATGACAGGACCCCACCCAGATACGCAGTATTTT. It is translated as CASSQVMTGPHPDTQYF.

The chain carries TRBV19 and TRBJ1-4; D may be TRBD1 (5 bases). The V end was cut by 4 bases, the J end by 5 bases, with 11 bases between. The CDR3 is 14 amino acids. Germline loops: CDR1 LNHDA, CDR2 SQIVND (reference sequence). The CDR3 coding sequence is TGTGCCAGTAGTACGGGGGATGCCAATGAAAAACTGTTTTTT. Amino acid sequence: CASSTGDANEKLFF.